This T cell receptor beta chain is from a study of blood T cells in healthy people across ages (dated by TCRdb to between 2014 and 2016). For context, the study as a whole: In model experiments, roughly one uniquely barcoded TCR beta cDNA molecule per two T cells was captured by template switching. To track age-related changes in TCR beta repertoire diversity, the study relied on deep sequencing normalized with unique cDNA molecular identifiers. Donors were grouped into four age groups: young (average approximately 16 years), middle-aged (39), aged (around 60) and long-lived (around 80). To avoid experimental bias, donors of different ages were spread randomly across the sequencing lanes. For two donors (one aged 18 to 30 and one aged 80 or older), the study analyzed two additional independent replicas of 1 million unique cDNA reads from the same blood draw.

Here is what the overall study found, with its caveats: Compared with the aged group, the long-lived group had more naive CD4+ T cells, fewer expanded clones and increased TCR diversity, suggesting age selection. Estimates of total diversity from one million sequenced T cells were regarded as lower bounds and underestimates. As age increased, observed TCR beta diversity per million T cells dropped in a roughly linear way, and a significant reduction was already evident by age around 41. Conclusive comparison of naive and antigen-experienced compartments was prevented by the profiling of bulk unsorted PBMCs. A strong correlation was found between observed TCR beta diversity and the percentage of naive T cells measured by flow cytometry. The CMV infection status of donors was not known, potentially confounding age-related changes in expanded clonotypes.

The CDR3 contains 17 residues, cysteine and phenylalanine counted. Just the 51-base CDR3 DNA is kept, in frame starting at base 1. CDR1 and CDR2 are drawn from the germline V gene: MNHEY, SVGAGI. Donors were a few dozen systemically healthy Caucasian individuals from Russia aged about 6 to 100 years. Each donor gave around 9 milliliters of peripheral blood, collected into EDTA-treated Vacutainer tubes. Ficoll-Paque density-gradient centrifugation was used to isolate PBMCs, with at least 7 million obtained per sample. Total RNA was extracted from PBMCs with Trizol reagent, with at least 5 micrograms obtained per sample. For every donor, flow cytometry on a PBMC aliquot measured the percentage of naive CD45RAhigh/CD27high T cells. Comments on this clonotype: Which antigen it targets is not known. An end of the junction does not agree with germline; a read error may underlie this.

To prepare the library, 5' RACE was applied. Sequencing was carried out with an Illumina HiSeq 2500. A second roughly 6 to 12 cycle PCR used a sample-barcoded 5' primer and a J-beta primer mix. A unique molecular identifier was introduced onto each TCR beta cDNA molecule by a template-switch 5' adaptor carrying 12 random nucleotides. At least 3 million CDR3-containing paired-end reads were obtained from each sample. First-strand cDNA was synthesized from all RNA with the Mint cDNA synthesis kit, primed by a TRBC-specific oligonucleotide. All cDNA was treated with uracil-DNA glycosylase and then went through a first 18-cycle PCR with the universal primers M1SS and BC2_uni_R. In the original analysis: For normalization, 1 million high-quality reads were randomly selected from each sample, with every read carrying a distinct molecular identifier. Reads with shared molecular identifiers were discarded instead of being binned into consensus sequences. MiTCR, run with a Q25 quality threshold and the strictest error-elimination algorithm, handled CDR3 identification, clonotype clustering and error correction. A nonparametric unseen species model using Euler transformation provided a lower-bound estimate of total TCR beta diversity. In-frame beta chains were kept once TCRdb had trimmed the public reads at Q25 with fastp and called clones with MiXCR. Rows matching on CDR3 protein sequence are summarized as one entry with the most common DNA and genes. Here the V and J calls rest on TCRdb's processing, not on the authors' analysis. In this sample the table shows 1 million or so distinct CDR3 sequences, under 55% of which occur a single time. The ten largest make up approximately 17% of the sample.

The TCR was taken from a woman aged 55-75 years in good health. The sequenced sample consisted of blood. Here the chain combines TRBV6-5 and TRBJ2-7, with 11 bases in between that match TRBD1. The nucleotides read TGTGTCAGCAGTTACCGATCTATAACCGGGACAGGGGGCGAGCAGTACTTC. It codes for CVSSYRSITGTGGEQYF.